The 30 T cell receptor beta chains below all came from one sample that was sequenced in a study of T cell responses to AZD1222 COVID-19 vaccine (dated by TCRdb to about 2021). Receptor amplification or capture employed the immunoSEQ multiplex PCR assay. TCRdb carries this immuneACCESS record with in-frame sequences only. Its versions omit some clonotypes, under half of them owing to an unresolved V gene in the studies checked, with the rest unexplained. The sample includes approximately 100,000 clones, with about nine tenths observed a single time. 1.3% of the sample comes from the top ten. Read against the paper, the sample's time point label means: baseline before first vaccination. Material: peripheral blood, obtained on day 0 of AZD1222 vaccination. These receptor sequences come from an adult in good health.

J is TRBJ2-1 and V is TRBV19; D might be TRBD1 or TRBD2, each matching 5 bases. Trimming pared 6 bases from V and 0 bases from J, leaving 15 bases between. The germline gives CDR1 LNHDA, CDR2 SQIVND (reference sequence). The CDR3 has 16 amino acids. DNA for the CDR3: TGTGCCAGTAGCTCAGGAAGGGGAGTCTCCTACAATGAGCAGTTCTTC. Protein: CASSSGRGVSYNEQFF.

The V and J genes are TRBV7-3 and TRBJ1-4; the D is unclear. V was shortened by 1 base and J by 3 bases, with 9 bases between the two germline ends. CDR1 SGHTA and CDR2 FQGTGA come from the germline V gene. CDR3 length equals 15 residues. CDR3 sequence: CASSLIGGSNEKLFF. CDR3 coding DNA: TGTGCCAGCAGCTTAATAGGCGGATCTAATGAAAAACTGTTTTTT.

J is TRBJ2-1 and V is TRBV5-1, with TRBD1 identical over 7 bases. After removal of 3 bases from V and 2 bases from J, the junction contained 5 bases not matched to a gene. The CDR3 has 15 residues. Germline loops: CDR1 SGHRS, CDR2 YFSETQ. Here the CDR3 reads CASSSPGQPYNEQFF. The CDR3 region has the DNA TGCGCCAGCAGCTCCCCGGGACAGCCCTACAATGAGCAGTTCTTC.

The rearrangement uses TRBV7-9 and TRBJ1-4; D is unclear. The length of the CDR3 is 15 residues. The V and J ends lost 1 base and 0 bases respectively, with 6 bases between them. From germline, CDR1 is SEHNR and CDR2 FQNEAQ (reference sequence). The CDR3: CASSLGTATNEKLFF. CDR3 sequence (DNA): TGTGCCAGCAGCTTAGGGACGGCAACTAATGAAAAACTGTTTTTT.

V usage is TRBV7-6 and J usage is TRBJ1-6; D not resolved. CDR1 SGHVS and CDR2 FNYEAQ come from the germline V gene. V lost 5 bases to trimming and J lost 7 bases, with 15 bases between them. The CDR3 runs 15 residues. CDR3 amino acids: CASSARELRNSPLHF. CDR3 sequence (DNA): TGTGCCAGCAGCGCACGCGAGTTACGGAATTCACCCCTCCACTTT.

The gene calls are TRBV9 and TRBJ1-1; D call uncertain. Germline V CDR1 and CDR2: SGDLS, YYNGEE. This CDR3 is built from 13 residues. V gave up 0 bases and J gave up 1 base, with 4 bases separating them. CDR3 sequence (DNA): TGTGCCAGCAGCGTAGCCGCGAACACTGAAGCTTTCTTT. Translated, it gives CASSVAANTEAFF.

This chain links TRBV6-5 with TRBJ2-6; no reliable D call. V lost 7 bases and J lost 1, with 2 bases in between. The CDR3 totals 12 residues. Germline V gene sequence: CDR1 MNHEY, CDR2 SVGAGI. The CDR3 DNA follows: TGTGCCAGCAAATCTGGGGCCAACGTCCTGACTTTC. Encoded protein: CASKSGANVLTF.

The J gene is TRBJ2-7, the V gene TRBV7-9; weak D call: TRBD1 (6 bases). Trimming left V 5 bases short and J 7 bases short, with 18 bases between. Germline V gives CDR1 SEHNR, CDR2 FQNEAQ (reference sequence). The CDR3 is 14 amino acids. This CDR3 is CASSQQGPLDEQYF. CDR3 sequence (DNA): TGTGCCAGCAGCCAACAGGGCCCTTTGGATGAGCAGTACTTC.

V gene TRBV7-2 combines with J gene TRBJ2-2; D remains ambiguous. Germline V gives CDR1 SGHTA, CDR2 FQGNSA. The CDR3 contains 14 residues. The V gene lost 5 bases and the J gene lost 4 bases, with 11 bases spanning the gap. The DNA for the CDR3 is TGTGCCAGCAGCGATCACATGACCACCGGGGAGCTGTTTTTT. It codes for CASSDHMTTGELFF. Looking up the rest from reference TRBV7-2 and TRBJ2-2 gives the full variable domain: GAGVSQSPSNKVTEKGKDVELRCDPISGHTALYWYRQSLGQGLEFLIYFQGNSAPDKSGLPSDRFSAERTGGSVSTLTIQRTQQEDSAVYLCASSDHMTTGELFFGEGSRLTVL.

This chain joins TRBV6-5 and TRBJ1-6; no clear D gene. The V gene lost 10 bases and the J gene lost 6 bases, with 16 bases spanning the gap. The CDR3 has 14 residues. Germline V gene data show CDR1 as MNHEY and CDR2 as SVGAGI. The CDR3 DNA sequence: TGTGCCAAAGCAAGGTGTCCCCCTAATTCACCCCTCCACTTT. It specifies CAKARCPPNSPLHF.

This clone has a single count. V and J are TRBV19 and TRBJ1-1; D unclear. The CDR3 is 12 residues long. Germline loops: CDR1 LNHDA, CDR2 SQIVND (reference sequence). Trimming stripped 1 base from V and 5 bases from J, with 5 bases between. CDR3 sequence (DNA): TGTGCCAGTAGTATAGCTGGGACTGAAGCTTTCTTT. It encodes CASSIAGTEAFF. The full variable domain, with the rest looked up from reference TRBV19 and TRBJ1-1, is DGGITQSPKYLFRKEGQNVTLSCEQNLNHDAMYWYRQDPGQGLRLIYYSQIVNDFQKGDIAEGYSVSREKKESFPLTVTSAQKNPTAFYLCASSIAGTEAFFGQGTRLTVV.

This clone was seen only once. This chain uses TRBV4-1 with TRBJ1-4, with D uncertain. V was clipped by 0 bases and J by 7 bases, with 15 bases between them. The CDR3 is 16 residues long. Looked up from germline, CDR1 is MGHRA and CDR2 is YSYEKL. The CDR3 bases are TGCGCCAGCAGCCAAGATAAGCGGGTGATCGGTGAAAAACTGTTTTTT. Translated: CASSQDKRVIGEKLFF.

Written as DNA, the CDR3 is TGTGCCAGCAGTCACGACAGAAACAATGAGCAGTTCTTC. Protein: CASSHDRNNEQFF. The chain recombines TRBV6-5 with TRBJ2-1; tentative D call: TRBD1 (5 bases). In germline, CDR1 is MNHEY, CDR2 SVGAGI. V lost 5 bases and J 5 bases, leaving 10 bases between the germline ends. The CDR3 is 13 amino acids.

The J gene is TRBJ2-2, the V gene TRBV7-7; 7 bases fit TRBD1. The CDR3 runs 15 residues. Looked up from germline, CDR1 is SSHAT and CDR2 is FNYEAQ (reference sequence). V shed 1 base and J 6 bases; nucleotides not matched to a gene: 5. The CDR3 loop reads CASSLDRGVAGELFF. The CDR3 DNA reads TGTGCCAGCAGCTTAGACAGGGGTGTCGCCGGGGAGCTGTTTTTT.

This chain links TRBV2 with TRBJ2-1, with D unresolved. This CDR3 has 15 amino acids. Germline lookup yields CDR1 SNHLY and CDR2 FYNNEI. Trimming cost V 1 base and J 2 bases, with 9 bases left between them. CDR3 sequence reads: CASSEGPFPYNEQFF. CDR3 bases: TGTGCCAGCAGTGAAGGCCCTTTTCCCTACAATGAGCAGTTCTTC. The whole variable domain, filled in from reference TRBV2 and TRBJ2-1, reads EPEVTQTPSHQVTQMGQEVILRCVPISNHLYFYWYRQILGQKVEFLVSFYNNEISEKSEIFDDQFSVERPDGSNFTLKIRSTKLEDSAMYFCASSEGPFPYNEQFFGPGTRLTVL.

In this sample, this clone turned up once. The gene calls are TRBV14 and TRBJ1-4; D remains unclear. CDR1 is SGHDN and CDR2 is FVKESK in the germline V gene. The CDR3 is made up of 14 amino acids. Deletions cut 3 bases from V and 4 bases from J, with 9 bases between. The CDR3 region has the DNA TGTGCCAGCAGCCAGAACTTCAATAATGAAAAACTGTTTTTT. Amino acids: CASSQNFNNEKLFF.

The chain is built from TRBV5-1 and TRBJ2-7; 7 positions agree with TRBD2. Germline CDR1 reads SGHRS; CDR2 reads YFSETQ. Trimming cost V 3 bases and J 2 bases; bases outside gene matches: 8. The CDR3 covers 15 residues. This CDR3 reads CASSSGGFPTYEQYF. DNA of the CDR3: TGCGCCAGCAGCTCGGGGGGATTTCCTACCTACGAGCAGTACTTC.

The rearrangement uses TRBV29-1 and TRBJ1-5, with D unresolved. Germline V gene lookup returns CDR1 SQVTM and CDR2 ANQGSEA. This CDR3 is 12 amino acids long. V was trimmed by 1 base and J by 1 base, leaving 2 bases between them. The CDR3: CSVEGSNQPQHF. CDR3 coding DNA: TGCAGCGTTGAAGGGAGCAATCAGCCCCAGCATTTT.

V usage is TRBV2 and J usage is TRBJ1-1, with 8 bases matching TRBD1. Unmatched junction bases numbered 12, after V lost 6 bases and J lost 3 bases. CDR3 length equals 16 residues. Germline loops: CDR1 SNHLY, CDR2 FYNNEI. The CDR3 nucleotides are TGTGCCAGCAGATCGACAGGGGCAAAAGGGTACACTGAAGCTTTCTTT. Encoded protein: CASRSTGAKGYTEAFF.

V is TRBV15 and J is TRBJ1-3, with a weak D call TRBD1 (6 bases). V lost 3 bases to trimming and J lost 1 base, with 10 bases between them. The CDR3 is made up of 15 amino acids. Germline V gene sequence: CDR1 LNHNV, CDR2 YYDKDF (reference sequence). The CDR3 DNA reads as TGTGCCACCAGCAGCACAGGGTGGTCTGGAAACACCATATATTTT. This sequence encodes CATSSTGWSGNTIYF.

This sequence joins TRBV2 and TRBJ2-2; D could derive from TRBD1 or TRBD2 (5 bases each). There are 14 residues in the CDR3. Germline values: CDR1 SNHLY, CDR2 FYNNEI. Trimming removed 1 base at V and 6 bases at J, with 9 bases between. Written as DNA, the CDR3 is TGTGCCAGCAGTGAAGGGGACCCGTCCGGGGAGCTGTTTTTT. It translates to CASSEGDPSGELFF. The full variable domain, with the rest looked up from reference TRBV2 and TRBJ2-2, is EPEVTQTPSHQVTQMGQEVILRCVPISNHLYFYWYRQILGQKVEFLVSFYNNEISEKSEIFDDQFSVERPDGSNFTLKIRSTKLEDSAMYFCASSEGDPSGELFFGEGSRLTVL.

The chain employs TRBV28 and TRBJ1-2; D perhaps matches TRBD1 (5 bases). The CDR3 has 13 amino acids. Germline CDR1 is MDHEN and CDR2 is SYDVKM. Trimming pared 8 bases from V and 4 bases from J, leaving 14 bases between. The CDR3 DNA reads as TGTGCCAGCTTAAGGGGTTTAGGCTATGGCTACACCTTC. This translates into CASLRGLGYGYTF.

In DNA form, the CDR3 reads TGTGCCAGTACTTTTGCAGGGGGCGCAGTAGTGGGAGAGCAGTACTTC. Protein: CASTFAGGAVVGEQYF. The gene calls are TRBV27 and TRBJ2-7; 8 nucleotides agree with TRBD1. Trimming cost V 9 bases and J 7 bases; bases outside gene matches: 20. Germline V gives CDR1 MNHEY, CDR2 SMNVEV (reference sequence). CDR3 size: 16 residues.

The chain carries TRBV7-6 and TRBJ1-2; TRBD1 matches at 10 bases. V gave up 1 base and J gave up 8 bases; unmatched junction bases: 16. Germline V gene data show CDR1 as SGHVS and CDR2 as FNYEAQ. CDR3 size: 18 residues. The CDR3 coding sequence is TGTGCCAGCAGCTTAGGGAGACAGGGGGCGCCTGGTGGTAGGGGCTACACCTTC. Translating it yields CASSLGRQGAPGGRGYTF.

The genes are TRBV28 and TRBJ1-3; D uncertain. This CDR3 region has 14 residues. Germline V gives CDR1 MDHEN, CDR2 SYDVKM. V lost 2 bases to trimming and J lost 8 bases, with 13 bases between them. The CDR3 protein is CASSLGRPVDTIYF. The CDR3 nucleotides are TGTGCCAGCAGTTTAGGGAGGCCGGTGGACACCATATATTTT.

V is TRBV7-9 and J is TRBJ2-7, with 9 bases identical to TRBD1. Germline CDR1 reads SEHNR; CDR2 reads FQNEAQ (reference sequence). The CDR3 covers 15 residues. V shed 3 bases, J shed 2 bases, and the junction held 5 bases outside the gene matches. The CDR3 DNA is TGTGCCAGCAGCTTCTCCGGGACAGGGCCCTACGAGCAGTACTTC. This gives the protein CASSFSGTGPYEQYF.

The chain links TRBV5-1 to TRBJ2-2; 12 bases align to TRBD1. Looked up from germline, CDR1 is SGHRS and CDR2 is YFSETQ. This CDR3 is built from 17 residues. Losses at the gene ends were 4 bases for V and 6 bases for J; bases not matched to a gene: 10. CDR3 region: CASSPTPGTGGPGELFF. CDR3 nucleotides: TGCGCCAGCAGCCCCACGCCCGGGACAGGGGGCCCCGGGGAGCTGTTTTTT.

The V call is TRBV2, the J call TRBJ1-3; 7 positions match TRBD1. Germline CDR1 SNHLY, CDR2 FYNNEI. The CDR3 extends over 17 amino acids. The junction had 10 bases not matched to a gene; V was cut back by 1 base and J by 4 bases. Here the CDR3 DNA reads TGTGCCAGCAGTGAAGGCCCCGGGACAGCGACCGGAAACACCATATATTTT. As protein: CASSEGPGTATGNTIYF. The whole variable domain, remainder taken from reference TRBV2 and TRBJ1-3, is EPEVTQTPSHQVTQMGQEVILRCVPISNHLYFYWYRQILGQKVEFLVSFYNNEISEKSEIFDDQFSVERPDGSNFTLKIRSTKLEDSAMYFCASSEGPGTATGNTIYFGEGSWLTVV.

This chain uses TRBV18 with TRBJ1-1; D is unclear. The CDR3 is 12 residues long. V shed 6 bases and J shed 6 bases, with 11 bases lying between them. The V gene's germline CDR1 is KGHSH and CDR2 LQKENI. The CDR3 is CASSRAQPEAFF. The CDR3 nucleotides read TGTGCCAGCTCGAGGGCACAGCCTGAAGCTTTCTTT.

This chain links TRBV29-1 with TRBJ1-2; 11 nucleotides line up with TRBD1. Germline V gives CDR1 SQVTM, CDR2 ANQGSEA. The trim removed 5 bases at V and 2 bases at J, leaving 4 bases unmatched. The CDR3 has 14 amino acids. Written as DNA, the CDR3 is TGCAGCGTTTCGGGACAGGGGGAAAACTATGGCTACACCTTC. Protein sequence: CSVSGQGENYGYTF.